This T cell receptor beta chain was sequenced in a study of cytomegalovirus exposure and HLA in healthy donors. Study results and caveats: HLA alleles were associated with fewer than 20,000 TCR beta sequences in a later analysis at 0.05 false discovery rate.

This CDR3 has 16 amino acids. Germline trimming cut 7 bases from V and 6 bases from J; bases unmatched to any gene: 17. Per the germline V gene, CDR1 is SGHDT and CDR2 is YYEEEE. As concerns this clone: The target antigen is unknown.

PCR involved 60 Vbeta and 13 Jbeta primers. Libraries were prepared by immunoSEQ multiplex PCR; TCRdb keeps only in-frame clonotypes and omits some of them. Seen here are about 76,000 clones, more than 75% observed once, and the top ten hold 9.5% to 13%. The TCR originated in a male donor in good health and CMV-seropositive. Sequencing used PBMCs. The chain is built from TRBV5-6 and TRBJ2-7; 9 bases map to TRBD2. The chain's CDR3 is CASGERGTSKVPEQYF. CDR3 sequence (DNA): TGTGCCAGCGGAGAACGCGGGACTAGCAAAGTGCCCGAGCAGTACTTC.